Listed below are T cell receptor beta chains from one sample, sequenced in a study of blood T cell repertoires in COVID-19. TCRdb's copy holds only in-frame clones and misses some; the assay was immunoSEQ multiplex PCR. The repertoire includes about 160,000 clones, about 80% of them detected once, and roughly 2% sits in the top ten. What was sequenced was peripheral blood. The receptors come from a man aged 65-85 years with acute or convalescent COVID-19. CDR3s leave out the opening cysteine and the closing phenylalanine or tryptophan.

j_gene | v_gene | CDR3aa
TRBJ2-3 | TRBV10-3 | AISESTGTDTQY
TRBJ2-7 | TRBV20-1 | SASSLAGEEQY
TRBJ2-4 | TRBV5-4 | ASSLEVGENIQY
TRBJ2-7 | TRBV3-1/TRBV3-2 | ASSPSLLSGAEC
TRBJ2-5 | TRBV5-5 | ASSTFYPGLAGGNQETQY
TRBJ2-5 | TRBV5-1 | ASSLVPQFQETQY
TRBJ1-5 | TRBV28 | ASSYNLANQPQH
TRBJ2-3 | TRBV10-3 | AIYGGLSTDTQY
TRBJ1-1 | TRBV28 | ASSFGDFGAF
TRBJ1-4 | TRBV10-2 | ASSSSGFGKKLF
TRBJ1-1 | TRBV7-9 | ASSGGGGSTAEAF
TRBJ1-5 | TRBV5-1 | ASSWSGGNQPQH
TRBJ2-3 | TRBV3-1/TRBV3-2 | ASSQRGGGAEDTQY
TRBJ2-7 | TRBV14 | ASSQKEVAGGMFYEQY
TRBJ2-1 | TRBV2 | ASGSYSGEQF
TRBJ2-1 | TRBV19 | ASSILGKSGSSYNEQF
TRBJ1-1 | TRBV5-4 | ASSAGTGVRMNTEAF
TRBJ1-4 | TRBV4-2 | ASSQETQTGGYATNEKLF
TRBJ2-7 | TRBV20-1 | SAKVREQQY
TRBJ2-5 | TRBV7-9 | ASSFLPGGAYEETQY
TRBJ2-1 | TRBV2 | ASRRDRNNEQF
TRBJ2-3 | TRBV12-1 | ASTGLAGGQDTQY
TRBJ2-4 | TRBV7-9 | ASSFSGFEELAKNIQY
TRBJ1-2 | TRBV2 | ASSAPQGIYGYT
TRBJ2-5 | TRBV21-1 | ASSKARRQTY
TRBJ1-3 | TRBV7-2 | ASSSYTGNTIY
TRBJ2-1 | TRBV29-1 | SVGWTEDNEQF
TRBJ1-2 | TRBV30 | AWSRGQATYGYT
TRBJ2-2 | TRBV28 | ASSLGTGFLFSTGTGELF
TRBJ2-1 | TRBV3-1/TRBV3-2 | ASSQVGAYNEQF
TRBJ2-7 | TRBV7-9 | ASSSGVEQY
TRBJ2-4 | TRBV5-6 | ASSLHRGLLAKNIQY
TRBJ2-1 | TRBV6-5 | ASSYSAYRGGHEQF
TRBJ2-1 | TRBV3-1/TRBV3-2 | ASSLNPAGAYNEQF
TRBJ1-4 | TRBV5-8 | ASSPLGGATNEKLF
TRBJ2-5 | TRBV24-1 | ATSDFTGGWETQY
TRBJ2-1 | TRBV5-8 | ASSWADVRSYNEQF
TRBJ1-2 | TRBV9 | ASSVVTGGQGYT
TRBJ1-5 | TRBV6-5 | ATDTGLGQPQH
TRBJ1-5 | TRBV5-1 | ASSLGPGGQDINQPQH
TRBJ2-5 | TRBV19 | ASSDSGGMRETQY